The T cell receptor (beta chain) described here comes from a study of shared clonotypes between healthy human individuals. Looking at the study overall: Donors had three CD4 naive, three CD4 memory, two CD8 naive and one CD8 memory plate apiece. The study's findings and limits: Clonotype sharing among donors was thought likely to change with sequencing depth. There were few donors, and this limited the genetic and exposure-history diversity represented.

The germline V gene encodes CDR1 SGHTA and CDR2 FQGNSA. This CDR3 region has 11 residues. V lost 3 bases and J lost 5, with 3 bases in between. Generated by immunoSEQ multiplex PCR, the TCRdb table keeps only in-frame clones and is missing some. Among a few hundred thousand clones listed, around 79% were seen once. As regards this clone: Its antigen is unknown.

The sequenced sample was memory CD4+ T cells sorted from blood. The subset: CD45RA-negative fraction. This clonotype originated in a man aged 25 to 45 in good health. The chain is built from TRBV7-2 and TRBJ2-3; no clear D gene. The CDR3 loop reads CASSFKDTQYF. CDR3 nucleotide sequence: TGTGCCAGCAGCTTTAAAGATACGCAGTATTTT. The variable domain in full, completed from reference TRBV7-2 and TRBJ2-3, reads GAGVSQSPSNKVTEKGKDVELRCDPISGHTALYWYRQSLGQGLEFLIYFQGNSAPDKSGLPSDRFSAERTGGSVSTLTIQRTQQEDSAVYLCASSFKDTQYFGPGTRLTVL.